This record concerns one T cell receptor (beta chain) sequence. V dropped 0 bases and J dropped 0 bases, with 9 bases sitting between them. This CDR3 is built from 16 residues. CDR1 and CDR2 from the germline V gene are LNHNV and YYDKDF (reference sequence). The sample comes from a study of blood T cell repertoires in COVID-19. Background on the study: Acute and convalescent COVID-19 samples came from the United States, Italy and Spain. PBMCs, B-cell-depleted T cells, or T cells provided the cDNA or gDNA that made up the material.

In the authors' workflow: Amplification with reference gene primers provided the estimates of nucleated cell counts. TCRdb keeps only in-frame clones here, not all; method: immunoSEQ multiplex PCR. V and J calls and clone size are copied from that table; D and trimming were computed from the DNA. The sample lists roughly 230,000 clones; 90% were seen once. Sequencing used peripheral blood. This chain uses TRBV15 with TRBJ1-3, with D possibly TRBD1 on 5 matching bases. This TCR was sampled from a woman aged 60-75 years with COVID-19, enrolled during active disease. CDR3 in amino acids: CATSRDRTISGNTIYF. The CDR3 nucleotides read TGTGCCACCAGCAGAGATCGGACAATCTCTGGAAACACCATATATTTT. The entire variable domain, with the rest obtained from reference TRBV15 and TRBJ1-3, is as follows: DAMVIQNPRYQVTQFGKPVTLSCSQTLNHNVMYWYQQKSSQAPKLLFHYYDKDFNNEADTPDNFQSRRPNTSFCFLDIRSPGLGDTAMYLCATSRDRTISGNTIYFGEGSWLTVV.